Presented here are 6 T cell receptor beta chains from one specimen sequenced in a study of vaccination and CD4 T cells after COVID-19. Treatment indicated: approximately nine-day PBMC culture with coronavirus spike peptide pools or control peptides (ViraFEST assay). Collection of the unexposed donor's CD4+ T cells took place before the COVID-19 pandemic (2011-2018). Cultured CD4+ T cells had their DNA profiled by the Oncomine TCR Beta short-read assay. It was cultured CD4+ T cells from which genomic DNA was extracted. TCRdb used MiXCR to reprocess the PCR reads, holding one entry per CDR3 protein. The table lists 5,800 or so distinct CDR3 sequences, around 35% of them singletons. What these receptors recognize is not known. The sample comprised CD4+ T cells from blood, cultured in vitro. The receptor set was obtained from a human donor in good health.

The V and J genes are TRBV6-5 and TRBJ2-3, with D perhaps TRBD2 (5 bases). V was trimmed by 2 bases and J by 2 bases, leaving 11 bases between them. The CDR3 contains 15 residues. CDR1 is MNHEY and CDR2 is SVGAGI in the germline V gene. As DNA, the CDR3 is TGTGCCAGCAGTTACGGAGGCGGGTCCACAGATACGCAGTATTTT. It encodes CASSYGGGSTDTQYF.

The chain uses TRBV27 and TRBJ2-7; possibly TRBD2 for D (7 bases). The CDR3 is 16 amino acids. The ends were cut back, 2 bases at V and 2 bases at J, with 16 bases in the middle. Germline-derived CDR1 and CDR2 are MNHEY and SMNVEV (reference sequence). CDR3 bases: TGTGCCAGCAGTTTAAGGGGGGGACTTTTGACCTACGAGCAGTACTTC. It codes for CASSLRGGLLTYEQYF.

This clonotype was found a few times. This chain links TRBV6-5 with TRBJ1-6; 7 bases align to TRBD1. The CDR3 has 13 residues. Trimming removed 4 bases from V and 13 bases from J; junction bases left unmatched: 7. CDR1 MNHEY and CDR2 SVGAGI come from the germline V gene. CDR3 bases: TGTGCCAGCAGTTTTTCTAAGGGGGCGCCCCTCCACTTT. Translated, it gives CASSFSKGAPLHF.

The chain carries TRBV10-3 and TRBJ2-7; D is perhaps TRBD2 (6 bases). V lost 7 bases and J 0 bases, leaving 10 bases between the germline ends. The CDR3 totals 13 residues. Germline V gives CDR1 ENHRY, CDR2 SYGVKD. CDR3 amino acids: CAITGGSSYEQYF. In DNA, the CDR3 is TGTGCCATCACCGGGGGAAGCTCCTACGAGCAGTACTTC.

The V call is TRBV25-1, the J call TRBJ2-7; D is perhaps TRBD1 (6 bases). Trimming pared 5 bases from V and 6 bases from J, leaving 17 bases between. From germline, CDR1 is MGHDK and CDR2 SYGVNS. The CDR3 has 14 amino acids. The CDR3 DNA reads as TGTGCCAGCAGTTGGGTAGCGCGAGGGGGCGAGCAGTACTTC. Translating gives CASSWVARGGEQYF.

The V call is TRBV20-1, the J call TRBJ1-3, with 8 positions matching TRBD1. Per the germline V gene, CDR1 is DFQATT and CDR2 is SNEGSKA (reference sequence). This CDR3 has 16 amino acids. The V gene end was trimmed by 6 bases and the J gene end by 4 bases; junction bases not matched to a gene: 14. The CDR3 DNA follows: TGCAGTGCCCCAGATGGGAACAGGGGGTCGGGAAACACCATATATTTT. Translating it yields CSAPDGNRGSGNTIYF.